The 10 T cell receptor beta chains reported below all come from one sample, sequenced in a study of blood T cell repertoires in COVID-19. Clones were read by immunoSEQ multiplex PCR, and TCRdb kept only the in-frame ones, dropping some. The sample yields some 240,000 clones, 84% seen once. Sample: peripheral blood. The receptor source for this set is a woman between 40 and 55 years old who had recovered from COVID-19.

The rearrangement uses TRBV6-9 and TRBJ2-1, with D possibly being TRBD2 (7 bases). Germline lookup yields CDR1 MNHGY and CDR2 SVAAGI. V gave up 3 bases and J gave up 9 bases, with 27 bases separating them. CDR3 size: 18 residues. CDR3 amino acids: CASSYEWGGLKQGREQFF. Written as DNA, the CDR3 is TGTGCCAGCAGTTACGAGTGGGGGGGGTTAAAACAGGGTCGTGAGCAGTTCTTC.

V is TRBV30 and J is TRBJ2-5; TRBD1 agrees at 8 bases. Germline V CDR1 and CDR2: GTSNPN, SVGIG (reference sequence). CDR3 length equals 14 residues. The V segment lost 3 bases and the J segment 1 base; nucleotides outside the gene matches: 4. The CDR3, as DNA: TGTGCCTGGAGGTTTGGGACAGGCCAAGAGACCCAGTACTTC. Residues: CAWRFGTGQETQYF.

V is TRBV5-1 and J is TRBJ2-7, with a tentative D call TRBD2 (7 bases). From germline, CDR1 is SGHRS and CDR2 YFSETQ. The V and J ends lost 0 bases and 0 bases respectively, with 10 bases between them. The CDR3 is 15 amino acids. The CDR3 coding sequence is TGCGCCAGCAGCTTGGGGGCGGGGGCCTCCTACGAGCAGTACTTC. Amino acid sequence: CASSLGAGASYEQYF.

The chain combines TRBV28 with TRBJ2-2; 12 bases agree with TRBD1. CDR1 MDHEN and CDR2 SYDVKM come from the germline V gene. The CDR3 runs to 17 residues. V gave up 1 base and J gave up 4 bases; unmatched junction bases: 4. The CDR3 loop reads CASSLLGQGAFTGELFF. The CDR3 coding sequence is TGTGCCAGCAGTTTATTGGGACAGGGGGCCTTCACCGGGGAGCTGTTTTTT.

In this sample, this clone turned up many times. This sequence joins TRBV5-1 and TRBJ2-3, with D possibly being TRBD1 (5 bases). Germline assignment: CDR1 SGHRS and CDR2 YFSETQ. The CDR3 runs 14 residues. Between the trimmed V and J ends, which lost 2 bases and 2 bases, there was a span of 9 bases. CDR3 nucleotides: TGCGCCAGCAGCTTCAGGGCAGTCACAGATACGCAGTATTTT. Translated, it gives CASSFRAVTDTQYF.

The chain recombines TRBV27 with TRBJ2-3, with D maybe TRBD1 (5 bases). CDR3 size: 12 residues. Deletions cut 4 bases from V and 5 bases from J, with 7 bases between. From germline, CDR1 is MNHEY and CDR2 SMNVEV (reference sequence). The CDR3 DNA reads as TGTGCCAGCAGTTCTAGGGGAGATACGCAGTATTTT. Protein sequence: CASSSRGDTQYF.

The V call is TRBV19, the J call TRBJ1-2; 7 positions match TRBD1. The J segment lost 7 bases and the V segment lost 4 bases, leaving 6 bases of the junction unmatched. CDR3 size: 13 residues. Germline CDR1 is LNHDA and CDR2 is SQIVND (reference sequence). This CDR3 is CASSNRGPAGYTF. As DNA, the CDR3 is TGTGCCAGTAGTAATAGGGGGCCCGCTGGCTACACCTTC.

This clone was seen once. The chain combines TRBV5-1 with TRBJ2-5, with 8 bases identical to TRBD1. Germline V gives CDR1 SGHRS, CDR2 YFSETQ. V trimming: 6 bases; J trimming: 2 bases; junction bases outside the gene matches: 3. The CDR3 is 13 residues long. The CDR3 DNA follows: TGCGCCAGCATGGGGACAGGACAAGAGACCCAGTACTTC. Protein: CASMGTGQETQYF.

V and J are TRBV7-9 and TRBJ2-7, with 7 bases lining up with TRBD2. V shed 11 bases, J shed 1 base, and the junction held 8 bases outside the gene matches. CDR1 and CDR2 (germline): SEHNR, FQNEAQ (reference sequence). The CDR3 extends over 13 amino acids. The CDR3 sequence is CAWGGVGSYEQYF. In nucleotides, the CDR3 is TGTGCCTGGGGAGGGGTAGGGTCCTACGAGCAGTACTTC.

J is TRBJ1-6 and V is TRBV11-3; D not certain. Trimming left V 2 bases short and J 9 bases short, with 11 bases between. CDR3 length: 14 residues. The germline CDR1 and CDR2 sequences are SGHNT and YENEEA. CDR3 sequence reads: CASSLPNPGSPLHF. CDR3 in DNA: TGTGCCAGCAGCTTACCCAACCCGGGTTCACCCCTCCACTTT.